The 19 T cell receptor beta chains in this list originate from one sample, sequenced in a study of vaccination and CD4 T cells after COVID-19. Stated treatment: roughly nine-day PBMC culture with coronavirus spike peptide pools or control peptides (ViraFEST assay). CD4+ T-cell collection from the unexposed donor predated the COVID-19 pandemic (2011-2018). Their antigen targets remain unknown. The Oncomine TCR Beta short-read assay sequenced DNA from cultured CD4+ T cells. Someone extracted genomic DNA from cultured CD4+ T cells. From the PCR reads, TCRdb called clonotypes with MiXCR, one entry per CDR3 protein. The repertoire includes 9,500 to 12,000 distinct CDR3 sequences, 30% to 45% of them detected once, and approximately 17% sits in the top ten. The sequenced sample was CD4+ T cells from blood, cultured in vitro. The receptor set was obtained from a human donor in good health.

The chain employs TRBV7-2 and TRBJ2-3; no firm D call. The CDR3 runs to 12 residues. Trimming stripped 6 bases from V and 8 bases from J, with 12 bases between. The V gene's germline CDR1 is SGHTA and CDR2 FQGNSA. CDR3 protein: CASRATDTTQYF. The CDR3 DNA reads TGTGCCAGCAGGGCAACTGACACTACGCAGTATTTT.

This chain joins TRBV6-2 or TRBV6-3 and TRBJ2-7; 9 bases match TRBD2. Germline V gene data show CDR1 as MNHEY and CDR2 as SVGEGT. The CDR3 spans 17 residues. With V trimmed by 5 bases and J by 3 bases, 14 bases remained unmatched. This chain's CDR3 is CASSPGTSNVMFYEQYF. The CDR3 DNA sequence: TGTGCCAGCAGTCCCGGGACTAGCAATGTTATGTTCTACGAGCAGTACTTC.

The chain carries TRBV4-3 and TRBJ2-3, with a possible D match to TRBD2 (5 bases). V was clipped by 3 bases and J by 5 bases, with 9 bases between them. CDR1 LGHNA and CDR2 YSLEER come from the germline V gene. This CDR3 contains 13 residues. The chain's CDR3 is CASSHEGKDTQYF. CDR3 bases: TGCGCCAGCAGCCACGAGGGCAAAGATACGCAGTATTTT.

The chain has TRBV19 and TRBJ2-7, with D perhaps matching TRBD1 (7 bases). Between the trimmed V and J ends, which lost 3 bases and 1 base, there was a span of 16 bases. In germline, CDR1 is LNHDA, CDR2 SQIVND (reference sequence). The CDR3 extends over 16 amino acids. In DNA, the CDR3 is TGTGCCAGTAGTATCTCCCCAGGGGGGAGTTCCTACGAGCAGTACTTC. It codes for CASSISPGGSSYEQYF.

The chain employs TRBV19 and TRBJ2-7, with 7 bases lining up with TRBD1. This CDR3 has 13 residues. In germline, CDR1 is LNHDA, CDR2 SQIVND (reference sequence). V was pared by 5 bases and J by 3 bases, with 4 bases of the junction left unmatched. CDR3 DNA: TGTGCCAGTAGTGGCCGGGACAGCTACGAGCAGTACTTC. Translated: CASSGRDSYEQYF. The complete variable domain, with remaining parts taken from reference TRBV19 and TRBJ2-7, reads DGGITQSPKYLFRKEGQNVTLSCEQNLNHDAMYWYRQDPGQGLRLIYYSQIVNDFQKGDIAEGYSVSREKKESFPLTVTSAQKNPTAFYLCASSGRDSYEQYFGPGTRLTVT.

V usage is TRBV20-1 and J usage is TRBJ1-2, with D possibly TRBD1 on 6 matching bases. Trimming took off 3 bases at V and 8 bases at J, with 13 bases between the two ends. This CDR3 is built from 12 residues. CDR1 DFQATT and CDR2 SNEGSKA come from the germline V gene (reference sequence). As DNA, the CDR3 is TGCAGTGCTAGGGCGGGGGCGGGAGGCTACACCTTC. This sequence encodes CSARAGAGGYTF.

This clonotype was seen more than once but under ten times. This rearrangement joins TRBV6-1 to TRBJ1-5, with D unresolved. This CDR3 spans 18 amino acids. Germline-derived CDR1 and CDR2 are MNHNS and SASEGT. V lost 6 bases to trimming and J lost 4 bases, with 25 bases between them. Written as DNA, the CDR3 is TGTGCCAGCAGCCGCTTGCAAACCTGGGCAGGCCTTAATCAGCCCCAGCATTTT. It is translated as CASSRLQTWAGLNQPQHF.

The chain couples TRBV4-3 to TRBJ2-1; 13 bases are a match to TRBD2. Germline assignment: CDR1 LGHNA and CDR2 YSLEER. This CDR3 has 17 amino acids. Losses at the gene ends were 0 bases for V and 8 bases for J; bases not matched to a gene: 7. The CDR3, as DNA: TGCGCCAGCAGCCAAGAGACTAGCGGGAGGCCCCTCGATGAGCAGTTCTTC. Translation gives CASSQETSGRPLDEQFF.

This clonotype was counted between two and nine times. The V call is TRBV7-6, the J call TRBJ2-3; 11 bases map to TRBD2. Germline lookup yields CDR1 SGHVS and CDR2 FNYEAQ. The CDR3 extends over 16 amino acids. Germline trimming cut 5 bases from V and 6 bases from J; bases unmatched to any gene: 10. The CDR3 DNA is TGTGCCAGCAGCCTACGACTAGCGGGGCTGGTGGATACGCAGTATTTT. Amino acid sequence: CASSLRLAGLVDTQYF. The entire variable domain, with the rest obtained from reference TRBV7-6 and TRBJ2-3, is as follows: GAGVSQSPRYKVTKRGQDVALRCDPISGHVSLYWYRQALGQGPEFLTYFNYEAQQDKSGLPNDRFSAERPEGSISTLTIQRTEQRDSAMYRCASSLRLAGLVDTQYFGPGTRLTVL.

The chain links TRBV6-1 to TRBJ1-4, with 10 bases matching TRBD1. The CDR3 is 14 amino acids. Germline V gene lookup returns CDR1 MNHNS and CDR2 SASEGT. Trimming at V came to 8 bases and at J to 6 bases, leaving 6 bases not matched to a gene. The CDR3 nucleotides read TGTGCCAGCCGAGGTGGACAGGGGGATGAAAAACTGTTTTTT. Amino acids: CASRGGQGDEKLFF.

Only a few counts were recorded for this clonotype. The rearrangement links TRBV20-1 to TRBJ2-1; 11 nucleotides line up with TRBD2. V trimming: 6 bases; J trimming: 9 bases; junction bases outside the gene matches: 13. The CDR3 extends over 15 amino acids. In germline, CDR1 is DFQATT, CDR2 SNEGSKA (reference sequence). The CDR3 region is CSARDLLAGVGEQFF. The CDR3 DNA is TGCAGTGCCAGGGACCTACTAGCGGGAGTAGGTGAGCAGTTCTTC.

This clonotype was observed a handful of times. This rearrangement joins TRBV6-5 to TRBJ1-5, with D tentatively TRBD1 (6 bases). V gave up 0 bases and J gave up 7 bases, with 10 bases separating them. From germline, CDR1 is MNHEY and CDR2 SVGAGI. The CDR3 spans 14 residues. CDR3 DNA: TGTGCCAGCAGTTACTCGGCAGGGGACCAGCCCCAGCATTTT. Amino acids: CASSYSAGDQPQHF.

The chain carries TRBV30 and TRBJ1-5; D gene uncertain. V was trimmed by 0 bases and J by 9 bases, leaving 9 bases between them. The CDR3 has 12 residues. CDR1 and CDR2 (germline): GTSNPN, SVGIG (reference sequence). The CDR3 reads CAWSVTLSPQHF. The DNA for the CDR3 is TGTGCCTGGAGTGTAACCCTGTCGCCCCAGCATTTT.

The chain recombines TRBV4-1 with TRBJ1-5; weak D call: TRBD1 (5 bases). Deletions cut 3 bases from V and 7 bases from J, with 7 bases between. CDR1 and CDR2 from the germline V gene are MGHRA and YSYEKL. The CDR3 loop spans 12 amino acids. CDR3 protein: CASSHEGQPQHF. The CDR3 DNA reads TGCGCCAGCAGCCACGAGGGGCAGCCCCAGCATTTT.

This clonotype has more than one count but fewer than ten. This rearrangement joins TRBV6-2 or TRBV6-3 to TRBJ1-5, with D possibly matching TRBD1 (5 bases). Per the germline V gene, CDR1 is MNHEY and CDR2 is SVGEGT. Trimming cost V 0 bases and J 0 bases, with 15 bases left between them. The CDR3 length is 18 residues. The CDR3 loop is CASSYSRDGRLSNQPQHF. The CDR3 DNA reads TGTGCCAGCAGTTACTCGAGGGACGGCCGCCTTAGCAATCAGCCCCAGCATTTT.

In this sample, this clonotype turned up a few times. The chain employs TRBV7-2 and TRBJ2-3; tentatively, D is TRBD2 (7 bases). The CDR3 sequence is 16 residues long. Germline lookup yields CDR1 SGHTA and CDR2 FQGNSA. The ends were cut back, 1 base at V and 9 bases at J, with 20 bases in the middle. The CDR3 region has the DNA TGTGCCAGCAGCTTAGGGGGGGGCAGCTCCCCCCGGACGCAGTATTTT. It encodes CASSLGGGSSPRTQYF.

The CDR3, as DNA: TGTGCCAGCAGTTACAACAGAAATCAGCCCCAGCATTTT. Its translation is CASSYNRNQPQHF. This chain uses TRBV6-2 or TRBV6-3 with TRBJ1-5; D not certain. Germline V gene data show CDR1 as MNHEY and CDR2 as SVGEGT. The CDR3 contains 13 residues. Trimming stripped 2 bases from V and 4 bases from J, with 6 bases between.

The genes are TRBV7-9 and TRBJ1-3, with D hard to call. V was cut by 4 bases and J by 0 bases, with 7 bases left in between. The CDR3 is 14 amino acids. Germline CDR1 reads SEHNR; CDR2 reads FQNEAQ (reference sequence). The CDR3 DNA reads TGTGCCAGCAGCTCGCAGGTCTCTGGAAACACCATATATTTT. It encodes CASSSQVSGNTIYF.

This clonotype was observed a handful of times. The chain couples TRBV20-1 to TRBJ2-1, with D hard to call. Deletions cut 1 base from V and 6 bases from J, with 4 bases between. Germline-derived CDR1 and CDR2 are DFQATT and SNEGSKA (reference sequence). This CDR3 is built from 11 residues. The CDR3 DNA sequence: TGCAGTGCTAGAGGCCTCAATGAGCAGTTCTTC. The encoded protein is CSARGLNEQFF.